This is a list of T cell receptor beta chains from one sample in a study of cytomegalovirus exposure and HLA in healthy donors. The repertoire was sequenced with immunoSEQ multiplex PCR; TCRdb's copy has only in-frame clones and lacks some. Found here are approximately 46,000 clones; the top ten clones hold 7% to 8.5%. The sample was PBMCs. All receptors come from a male donor in good health and CMV-seronegative. The CDR3 runs from the conserved cysteine through the conserved F or W. Each record gives: J gene, D gene, V gene, CDR3 protein, CDR3 DNA. A D gene is named only where the DNA matches it firmly.

TRBJ2-7	TRBD2	TRBV7-2	CASSLSAGGPYEQYF	TGTGCCAGCAGCCTCTCAGCGGGAGGGCCCTACGAGCAGTACTTC
TRBJ2-7	.	TRBV7-9	CASAHGQPEQYF	TGTGCCAGCGCCCACGGACAGCCCGAGCAGTACTTC
TRBJ2-4	TRBD2	TRBV10-3	CAISETLRELKNIQYF	TGTGCCATCAGTGAGACCTTGCGGGAGCTCAAAAACATTCAGTACTTC
TRBJ2-3	.	TRBV7-2	CASSAGNRPDTQYF	TGTGCCAGCAGCGCAGGGAACCGGCCAGATACGCAGTATTTT
TRBJ2-2	.	TRBV14	CASSLLPGTGELFF	TGTGCCAGCAGCCTATTACCCGGGACCGGGGAGCTGTTTTTT
TRBJ2-2	TRBD1	TRBV29-1	CSVKRDSGELFF	TGCAGCGTCAAGAGGGACAGCGGGGAGCTGTTTTTT
TRBJ2-3	.	TRBV7-9	CASTLLASSTDTQYF	TGTGCCAGCACCCTGCTAGCGTCTAGCACAGATACGCAGTATTTT
TRBJ2-2	TRBD1	TRBV27	CASSWYRGTNTGELFF	TGTGCCAGCAGTTGGTACAGGGGGACGAACACCGGGGAGCTGTTTTTT
TRBJ2-1	.	TRBV6-6	CASSYSEGDNEQFF	TGTGCCAGCAGTTACTCAGAGGGAGACAATGAGCAGTTCTTC
TRBJ2-3	.	TRBV5-1	CASSREGQGSDTQYF	TGCGCCAGCAGCCGCGAGGGACAAGGTTCAGATACGCAGTATTTT
TRBJ2-1	.	TRBV19	CASSLRDNYNEQFF	TGTGCCAGTAGTCTCCGGGACAACTACAATGAGCAGTTCTTC
TRBJ2-2	.	TRBV5-7	CASSLFRGAEGTGELFF	TGTGCCAGCAGCTTGTTCCGGGGGGCCGAGGGCACCGGGGAGCTGTTTTTT
TRBJ1-2	TRBD1	TRBV5-1	CASSFQGEVGYTF	TGCGCCAGCAGCTTTCAGGGGGAAGTTGGCTACACCTTC
TRBJ1-2	TRBD1	TRBV4-3	CASSQEGSRDRIYGYTF	TGCGCCAGCAGCCAAGAAGGATCCCGGGACAGAATTTATGGCTACACCTTC
TRBJ1-5	.	TRBV28	CASSLQGNQPQHF	TGTGCCAGCAGTCTACAGGGCAATCAGCCCCAGCATTTT
TRBJ2-1	.	TRBV5-4	CASSSLRDNEQFF	TGTGCCAGCAGCTCGCTTCGGGACAATGAGCAGTTCTTC
TRBJ2-1	TRBD2	TRBV9	CASSVGGLAGADEQFF	TGTGCCAGCAGCGTCGGGGGACTAGCGGGAGCTGATGAGCAGTTCTTC
TRBJ1-4	TRBD1	TRBV15	CATSRGTGVANEKLFF	TGTGCCACCAGCAGGGGGACAGGGGTAGCTAATGAAAAACTGTTTTTT
TRBJ1-1	TRBD1	TRBV9	CASRENRDRVFEAFF	TGTGCCAGCAGAGAAAATCGGGACAGGGTTTTTGAAGCTTTCTTT
TRBJ2-7	.	TRBV21-1	CASSKPRGLYEQYF	TGTGCCAGCAGCAAGCCCAGGGGGCTCTACGAGCAGTACTTC
TRBJ2-7	.	TRBV2	CASSGVGDYEQYF	TGTGCCAGCAGTGGTGTCGGGGACTACGAGCAGTACTTC
TRBJ1-5	.	TRBV10-3	CAISPGVNQPQHF	TGTGCCATCAGCCCAGGGGTCAATCAGCCCCAGCATTTT
TRBJ2-1	.	TRBV13	CASSIPGVVGGNEQFF	TGTGCCAGCAGCATACCTGGTGTTGTAGGGGGCAATGAGCAGTTCTTC
TRBJ1-5	.	TRBV2	CASSTDISNQPQHF	TGTGCCAGCAGTACCGACATAAGCAATCAGCCCCAGCATTTT
TRBJ2-5	TRBD1	TRBV7-9	CASSPDRGGGETQYF	TGTGCCAGCAGCCCGGACAGGGGAGGAGGGGAGACCCAGTACTTC
TRBJ2-7	.	TRBV27	CASSLRAYEQYF	TGTGCCAGCAGCCTTCGCGCCTACGAGCAGTACTTC
TRBJ2-7	TRBD2	TRBV7-6	CASSLGLAGVEEQYF	TGTGCCAGCAGCTTAGGACTAGCGGGAGTGGAAGAGCAGTACTTC
TRBJ2-7	.	TRBV2	CASNVEGTYEQYF	TGTGCCAGCAACGTAGAGGGAACCTACGAGCAGTACTTC
TRBJ1-5	TRBD1	TRBV18	CASSPRQGNQPQHF	TGTGCCAGCTCACCAAGACAGGGTAATCAGCCCCAGCATTTT
TRBJ1-2	.	TRBV13	CASSSLGGYTF	TGTGCCAGCAGCTCCCTAGGTGGCTACACCTTC